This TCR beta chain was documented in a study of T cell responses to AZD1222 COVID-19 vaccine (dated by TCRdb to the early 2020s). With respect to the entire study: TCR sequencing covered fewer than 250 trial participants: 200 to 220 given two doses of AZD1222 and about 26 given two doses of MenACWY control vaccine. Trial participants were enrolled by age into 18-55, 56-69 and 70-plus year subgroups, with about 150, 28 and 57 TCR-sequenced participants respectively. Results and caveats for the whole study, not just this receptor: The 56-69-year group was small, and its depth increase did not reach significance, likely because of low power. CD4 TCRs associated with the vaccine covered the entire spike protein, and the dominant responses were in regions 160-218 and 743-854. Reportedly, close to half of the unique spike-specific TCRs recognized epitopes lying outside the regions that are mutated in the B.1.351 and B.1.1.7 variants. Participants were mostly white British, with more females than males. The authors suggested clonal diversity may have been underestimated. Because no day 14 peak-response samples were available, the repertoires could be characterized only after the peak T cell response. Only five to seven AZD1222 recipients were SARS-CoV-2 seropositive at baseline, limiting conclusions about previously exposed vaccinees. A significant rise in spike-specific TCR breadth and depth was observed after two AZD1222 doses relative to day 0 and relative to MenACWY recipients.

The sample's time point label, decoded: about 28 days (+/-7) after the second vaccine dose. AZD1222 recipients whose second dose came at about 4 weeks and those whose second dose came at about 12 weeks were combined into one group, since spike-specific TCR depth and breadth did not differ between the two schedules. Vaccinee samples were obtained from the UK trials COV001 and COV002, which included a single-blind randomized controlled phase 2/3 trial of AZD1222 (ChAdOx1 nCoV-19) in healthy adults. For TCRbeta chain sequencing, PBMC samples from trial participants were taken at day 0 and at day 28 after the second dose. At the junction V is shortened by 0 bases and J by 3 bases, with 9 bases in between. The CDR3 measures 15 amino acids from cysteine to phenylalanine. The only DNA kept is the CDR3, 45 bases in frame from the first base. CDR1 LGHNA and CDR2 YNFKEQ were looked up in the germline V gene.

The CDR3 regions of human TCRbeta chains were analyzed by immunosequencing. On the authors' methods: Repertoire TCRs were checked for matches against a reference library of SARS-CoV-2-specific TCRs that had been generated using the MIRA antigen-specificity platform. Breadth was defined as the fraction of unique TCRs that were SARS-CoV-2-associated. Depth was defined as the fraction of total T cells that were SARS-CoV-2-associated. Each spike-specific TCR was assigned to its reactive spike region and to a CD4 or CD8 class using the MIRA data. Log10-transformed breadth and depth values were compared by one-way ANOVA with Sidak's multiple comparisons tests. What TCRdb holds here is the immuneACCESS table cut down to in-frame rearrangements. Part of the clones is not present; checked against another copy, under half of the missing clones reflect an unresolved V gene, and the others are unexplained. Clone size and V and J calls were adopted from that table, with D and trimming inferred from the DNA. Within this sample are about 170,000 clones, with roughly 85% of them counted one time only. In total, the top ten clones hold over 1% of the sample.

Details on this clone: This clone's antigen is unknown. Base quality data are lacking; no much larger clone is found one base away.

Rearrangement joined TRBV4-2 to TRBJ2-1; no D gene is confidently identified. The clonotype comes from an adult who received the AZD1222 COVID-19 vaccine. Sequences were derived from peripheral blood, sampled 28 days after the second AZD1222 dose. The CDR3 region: CASSQDNWVYNEQFF. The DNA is TGTGCCAGCAGCCAAGATAACTGGGTCTACAATGAGCAGTTCTTC.